The next 28 T cell receptor beta chains were all read from a single sample in a study of post-analysis software for immune sequencing data. Unique molecular identifiers were present in the TCR beta cDNA libraries. TCRdb reprocessed the PCR reads via MiXCR and lists one record per CDR3 protein. Here the sample spans roughly 800,000 distinct CDR3 sequences, about half being singletons. Study-level findings and limits: TRBV5-6, TRBV5-1 and TRBV20-1 were among about 5 TRBV segments more frequent in patients than controls.

Their recognized antigens are unknown. The sequenced sample consisted of blood. These receptors were taken from a girl aged 10-17 years with multiple sclerosis.

The chain employs TRBV6-6 and TRBJ2-5; 9 positions agree with TRBD2. With 6 bases clipped from V and 4 bases from J, the junction kept 12 bases outside the gene matches. The CDR3 has 16 amino acids. CDR1 and CDR2 from the germline V gene are MNHNY and SVGAGI (reference sequence). The CDR3 sequence is CASSLGVAGDLETQYF. In DNA, the CDR3 is TGTGCCAGCAGCCTCGGGGTAGCGGGAGATTTAGAGACCCAGTACTTC.

The chain recombines TRBV6-5 with TRBJ1-2, with TRBD1 matching 10 bases. CDR3 length: 14 residues. V shed 6 bases and J 7 bases; nucleotides not matched to a gene: 8. CDR1 is MNHEY, CDR2 SVGAGI, per germline. CDR3: CASSHRDRGVGYTF. CDR3 bases: TGTGCCAGCAGCCACCGGGACAGGGGAGTTGGCTACACCTTC.

The chain combines TRBV5-5 with TRBJ1-5; 10 bases match TRBD1. Germline trimming cut 4 bases from V and 2 bases from J; bases unmatched to any gene: 6. Germline CDR1 SGHKS, CDR2 YYEKEE (reference sequence). The CDR3 runs 16 residues. The chain's CDR3 is CASSPGQGRGNQPQHF. The CDR3 DNA reads as TGTGCCAGCAGCCCGGGACAGGGGAGGGGCAATCAGCCCCAGCATTTT.

This clonotype was counted between two and nine times. As DNA, the CDR3 is TGTGCCACCAGAAGGGAGTACCAAGGGAACAATGAGCAGTTCTTC. This sequence encodes CATRREYQGNNEQFF. V is TRBV15 and J is TRBJ2-1, with D tentatively TRBD2 (5 bases). In germline, CDR1 is LNHNV, CDR2 YYDKDF (reference sequence). The CDR3 extends over 15 amino acids. V gave up 6 bases and J gave up 5 bases, with 17 bases separating them.

The chain recombines TRBV6-5 with TRBJ2-1; D may be TRBD2 (6 bases). This CDR3 spans 12 amino acids. Trimming shortened V by 11 bases and J by 8 bases, and 16 bases separated the two germline ends. Germline CDR1 reads MNHEY; CDR2 reads SVGAGI. CDR3 sequence (DNA): TGTGCCGCCGGGGGATTTGTCGATGAGCAGTTCTTC. Its translation: CAAGGFVDEQFF.

The V gene is TRBV29-1, the J gene TRBJ2-1, with a weak D call TRBD2 (5 bases). The germline V and J ends were trimmed by 8 bases and 8 bases, with 16 bases remaining between them. This CDR3 spans 12 amino acids. Germline loops: CDR1 SQVTM, CDR2 ANQGSEA. CDR3 bases: TGCAGCTGGGGAGAACCCTTGGATGAGCAGTTCTTC. Translating gives CSWGEPLDEQFF.

The V call is TRBV14, the J call TRBJ2-1; D ambiguous. With 0 bases removed from V and 8 bases from J, the gap between germline ends came to 17 bases. The length of the CDR3 is 16 residues. Per the germline V gene, CDR1 is SGHDN and CDR2 is FVKESK. The CDR3: CASSQEADPFMDEQFF. Written as DNA, the CDR3 is TGTGCCAGCAGCCAAGAGGCTGACCCCTTTATGGATGAGCAGTTCTTC.

In this sample, this clonotype turned up once. CDR3 protein: CASSLPDLDNEQFF. CDR3 in DNA: TGTGCCAGCAGTCTACCAGATCTAGATAATGAGCAGTTCTTC. V is TRBV6-6 and J is TRBJ2-1; D gene unclear. V was shortened by 5 bases and J by 7 bases, with 15 bases between the two germline ends. CDR3 length: 14 amino acids. The germline CDR1 and CDR2 sequences are MNHNY and SVGAGI (reference sequence).

The chain is built from TRBV30 and TRBJ2-7; D gene uncertain. Trimming cost V 8 bases and J 2 bases, with 13 bases left between them. Germline CDR1 GTSNPN, CDR2 SVGIG (reference sequence). The CDR3 has 12 residues. The CDR3 loop reads CAATRRTYEQYF. The DNA for the CDR3 is TGTGCCGCAACTCGAAGGACCTACGAGCAGTACTTC. The whole variable domain, filled in from reference TRBV30 and TRBJ2-7, reads SQTIHQWPATLVQPVGSPLSLECTVEGTSNPNLYWYRQAAGRGLQLLFYSVGIGQISSEVPQNLSASRPQDRQFILSSKKLLLSDSGFYLCAATRRTYEQYFGPGTRLTVT.

The sample holds a few counts of this clonotype. The V and J genes are TRBV13 and TRBJ1-2; possibly TRBD1 for D (6 bases). There are 15 residues in the CDR3. Trimming pared 3 bases from V and 5 bases from J, leaving 16 bases between. Germline CDR1 is PRHDT and CDR2 is FYEKMQ (reference sequence). The CDR3 coding sequence is TGTGCCAGCAGCTTGAGGGACATAACCCTTTATGGCTACACCTTC. Translating gives CASSLRDITLYGYTF.

The sample holds one count of this clonotype. The genes are TRBV6-6 and TRBJ2-7, with 8 bases lining up with TRBD1. V was clipped by 6 bases and J by 5 bases; unmatched bases: 6. The CDR3 is 13 residues long. Germline V gene lookup returns CDR1 MNHNY and CDR2 SVGAGI (reference sequence). CDR3 loop: CASSQDRDHEQYF. The CDR3 nucleotides read TGTGCCAGCAGCCAGGACAGGGACCACGAGCAGTACTTC.

In this sample, this clonotype turned up a few times. The rearrangement links TRBV7-6 to TRBJ2-7; 8 positions match TRBD2. Trimming removed 5 bases from V and 4 bases from J; junction bases left unmatched: 7. This CDR3 is built from 14 residues. Germline CDR1 and CDR2: SGHVS and FNYEAQ. CDR3 sequence reads: CASSQAGESYEQYF. CDR3 sequence (DNA): TGTGCCAGCAGCCAAGCGGGAGAGTCGTACGAGCAGTACTTC.

This chain links TRBV3-1 with TRBJ2-1, with 7 bases fitting TRBD2. Germline values: CDR1 LGHDT, CDR2 YNNKEL (reference sequence). V shed 1 base and J 9 bases; nucleotides not matched to a gene: 6. The CDR3 contains 14 residues. The CDR3 protein is CASSQVGGGTEQFF. CDR3 sequence (DNA): TGTGCCAGCAGCCAAGTTGGGGGAGGGACTGAGCAGTTCTTC.

This clonotype was seen a few times. This chain uses TRBV12-3 or TRBV12-4 with TRBJ1-6; D possibly corresponds to TRBD1 (5 bases). The germline V and J ends were trimmed by 1 base and 9 bases, with 19 bases remaining between them. CDR3 length: 17 amino acids. CDR3 nucleotides: TGTGCCAGCAGTTTAGTAGGGCCAGGGTTTTTGGGTTCACCCCTCCACTTT. This translates into CASSLVGPGFLGSPLHF.

This clonotype was seen a few times. The chain carries TRBV12-3 or TRBV12-4 and TRBJ2-1; TRBD1 is a possible D gene (6 bases). This CDR3 contains 13 residues. The V gene lost 2 bases and the J gene lost 15 bases, with 17 bases spanning the gap. The CDR3 region is CASSLKGTGQLFF. Written as DNA, the CDR3 is TGTGCCAGCAGTTTAAAGGGCACAGGGCAACTGTTCTTC.

The chain is built from TRBV21-1 and TRBJ2-1. TRBV21-1 is classified as a pseudogene. The CDR3 consists of 21 residues. CDR3 coding DNA: TGTGCCAGCAGCAAAAAAGGCCACGCGTACCAGGATCGTGAGAGGTCCAATGAGCAGTTCTTC. Translating it yields CASSKKGHAYQDRERSNEQFF.

This clonotype was seen a few times. The J gene is TRBJ2-1, the V gene TRBV11-1; 10 positions agree with TRBD2. Germline-derived CDR1 and CDR2 are SGHAT and FQDESV (reference sequence). The CDR3 has 15 residues. V trimming: 6 bases; J trimming: 6 bases; junction bases outside the gene matches: 8. CDR3 in amino acids: CASRLSGRAINEQFF. The CDR3 DNA is TGTGCCAGCAGACTAAGCGGGAGGGCCATCAATGAGCAGTTCTTC.

The chain uses TRBV14 and TRBJ2-7; D might be TRBD1 or TRBD2, each matching 5 bases. The germline V gene has CDR1 SGHDN and CDR2 FVKESK. The V and J ends lost 2 bases and 5 bases respectively, with 10 bases between them. The CDR3 runs 13 residues. The CDR3 coding sequence is TGTGCCAGCAGCCAAAATTTGGGGGACGAGCAGTACTTC. Encoded protein: CASSQNLGDEQYF.

This clonotype was counted a few times. The chain has TRBV4-3 and TRBJ1-1; D unclear. CDR1 is LGHNA, CDR2 YSLEER, per germline. The CDR3 is made up of 13 amino acids. The V and J ends lost 8 bases and 7 bases respectively, with 17 bases between them. CDR3 amino acids: CASARTTGLEAFF. As DNA, the CDR3 is TGCGCCAGCGCTCGAACCACCGGGCTTGAAGCTTTCTTT.

The chain uses TRBV2 and TRBJ1-1, with D possibly being TRBD1 (5 bases). CDR1 and CDR2 from the germline V gene are SNHLY and FYNNEI. The CDR3 contains 14 residues. V dropped 5 bases and J dropped 0 bases, with 10 bases sitting between them. The CDR3 DNA follows: TGTGCCAGCAGTTCCGGGACGATGAACACTGAAGCTTTCTTT. Protein sequence: CASSSGTMNTEAFF.

The sample holds a few counts of this clonotype. This chain joins TRBV20-1 and TRBJ1-2; maybe TRBD1 (6 bases). Between the trimmed V and J ends, which lost 1 base and 2 bases, there was a span of 11 bases. The CDR3 runs 14 residues. Germline values: CDR1 DFQATT, CDR2 SNEGSKA (reference sequence). Written as DNA, the CDR3 is TGCAGTGCTAGAGTAACAGACAGGAACTATGGCTACACCTTC. It specifies CSARVTDRNYGYTF.

In this sample, this clonotype turned up a few times. The gene calls are TRBV7-9 and TRBJ2-1, with TRBD2 as a possible D gene (6 bases). The J call may be faulty, since TRBJ2-7 better matches the DNA end. Germline V CDR1 and CDR2: SEHNR, FQNEAQ (reference sequence). The CDR3 is 14 amino acids. The CDR3 DNA reads TGTGCCAGCAGCGGTCGGGACTCCCCCTCAGAGCAGTACTTC. The encoded protein is CASSGRDSPSEQYF.

This clonotype has more than one count but fewer than ten. CDR3 region: CASSWTSGTSTDTQYF. The CDR3 nucleotides read TGTGCCAGCAGCTGGACTAGCGGCACCAGCACAGATACGCAGTATTTT. The genes are TRBV5-6 and TRBJ2-3; 10 nucleotides match TRBD2. The V and J ends lost 3 bases and 0 bases, in that order; junction bases with no gene match: 4. This CDR3 comprises 16 residues. Germline assignment: CDR1 SGHDT and CDR2 YYEEEE. The full variable domain, with the rest looked up from reference TRBV5-6 and TRBJ2-3, is DAGVTQSPTHLIKTRGQQVTLRCSPKSGHDTVSWYQQALGQGPQFIFQYYEEEERQRGNFPDRFSGHQFPNYSSELNVNALLLGDSALYLCASSWTSGTSTDTQYFGPGTRLTVL.

This sequence joins TRBV29-1 and TRBJ2-7; the match to TRBD1 covers 7 bases. J was trimmed by 6 bases and V by 7 bases; bases with no gene match: 9. CDR3 length equals 12 residues. Germline values: CDR1 SQVTM, CDR2 ANQGSEA. In nucleotides, the CDR3 is TGCAGCGGCAGGGACAGTAGGGGCGAGCAGTACTTC. It codes for CSGRDSRGEQYF.

The V call is TRBV19, the J call TRBJ2-1; D remains unclear. V was pared by 4 bases and J by 0 bases, with 7 bases between. The CDR3 runs to 14 residues. Germline values: CDR1 LNHDA, CDR2 SQIVND (reference sequence). This CDR3 is CASSSFSSYNEQFF. The CDR3 DNA reads TGTGCCAGTAGTAGTTTTAGCTCCTACAATGAGCAGTTCTTC.

This clonotype appeared a few times. V is TRBV30 and J is TRBJ1-2, with D possibly being TRBD1 (5 bases). V shed 0 bases and J shed 5 bases, with 10 bases lying between them. The CDR3 has 13 residues. Looked up from germline, CDR1 is GTSNPN and CDR2 is SVGIG (reference sequence). Written as DNA, the CDR3 is TGTGCCTGGAGTGTACGCAGGGATTATGGCTACACCTTC. Its protein product is CAWSVRRDYGYTF.

This chain connects TRBV7-2 to TRBJ2-1; 7 positions agree with TRBD2. The V and J ends lost 5 bases and 6 bases, in that order; junction bases with no gene match: 10. Germline CDR1 is SGHTA and CDR2 is FQGNSA. This CDR3 is 15 amino acids long. CDR3 sequence reads: CASSKAGTTGNEQFF. Here the CDR3 DNA reads TGTGCCAGCAGCAAAGCCGGGACTACAGGCAATGAGCAGTTCTTC.

The chain links TRBV28 to TRBJ2-4; D remains ambiguous. Germline assignment: CDR1 MDHEN and CDR2 SYDVKM. The length of the CDR3 is 11 residues. The V gene lost 2 bases and the J gene lost 8 bases, with 4 bases spanning the gap. The CDR3 spells CASSLTYIQYF. CDR3 in DNA: TGTGCCAGCAGTTTAACTTACATTCAGTACTTC.